This TCR beta chain was sequenced for a study of beta chain features in type 1 diabetes. Broader study findings: The study found that naive, central memory and Treg TCRB repertoires appeared more similar in patients than in healthy donors. Among all four CD4+ subsets, Type 1 diabetes patients had TCRB CDR3s that were moderately but significantly shorter.

The germline CDR1 and CDR2 sequences are GTSNPN and SVGIG (reference sequence). Trimming removed 2 bases from V and 4 bases from J; junction bases left unmatched: 3. The CDR3 has 13 amino acids. With respect to this clone: Its antigen is still unknown.

Expressed TCRB transcripts were sequenced because the entire RNA isolate underwent reverse transcription. The repertoire was sequenced with immunoSEQ multiplex PCR; TCRdb's copy has only in-frame clones and lacks some. The sample contains a few hundred thousand clones, around 14% of which appear only once. This chain connects TRBV30 to TRBJ2-7, with 9 bases lining up with TRBD1. Sequenced material: naive CD4+ T cells from blood. This TCR was sampled from a man aged 30-40 years with type 1 diabetes. CDR3 DNA sequence: TGTGCCTGGAGTACCGACAGGGGGTACGAGCAGTACTTC. It is translated as CAWSTDRGYEQYF.